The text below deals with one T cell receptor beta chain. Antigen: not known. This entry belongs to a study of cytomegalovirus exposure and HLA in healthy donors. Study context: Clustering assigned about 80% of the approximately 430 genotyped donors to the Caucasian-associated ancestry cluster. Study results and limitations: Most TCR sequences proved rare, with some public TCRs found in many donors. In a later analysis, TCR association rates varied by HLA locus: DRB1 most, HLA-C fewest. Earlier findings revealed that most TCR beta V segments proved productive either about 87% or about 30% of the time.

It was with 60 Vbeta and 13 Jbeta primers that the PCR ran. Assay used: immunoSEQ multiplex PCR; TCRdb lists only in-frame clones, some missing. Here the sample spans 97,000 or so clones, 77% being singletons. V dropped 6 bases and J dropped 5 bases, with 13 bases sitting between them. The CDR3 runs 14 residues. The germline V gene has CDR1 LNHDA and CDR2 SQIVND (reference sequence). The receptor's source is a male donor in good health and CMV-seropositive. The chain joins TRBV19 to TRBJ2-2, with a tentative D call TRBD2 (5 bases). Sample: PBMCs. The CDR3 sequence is CASRGLAGTGELFF. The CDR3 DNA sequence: TGTGCCAGTAGAGGTCTAGCTGGAACCGGGGAGCTGTTTTTT.